The rows below give T cell receptor beta chains drawn from one sample of a study of Graves' ophthalmopathy and Graves' hyperthyroidism. From the multiplex PCR reads, TCRdb called clonotypes with MiXCR, one entry per CDR3 protein. The sample includes about 390,000 distinct CDR3 sequences, approximately 18% of them seen just once. The sample comprised peripheral blood. The receptors come from an adult woman with stable Graves' hyperthyroidism. The CDR3 runs from the conserved cysteine through the conserved F or W. Fields, in order: V gene, J gene, clone size, D gene, CDR3 protein, CDR3 DNA. The D gene is left open where the match is weak. Not every row has a clone size; where given, it reads once, few, many or a size class.

v_call: TRBV7-8
j_call: TRBJ2-7
clone_size: many
d_call: .
cdr3_aa: CASSLDSSSSYEQYF
cdr3_nt: TGTGCCAGCAGCTTAGATAGTTCAAGTTCCTACGAGCAGTACTTC

v_call: TRBV3-1
j_call: TRBJ1-2
clone_size: .
d_call: TRBD1
cdr3_aa: CASSQSPGTGVLLDYGYTF
cdr3_nt: TGTGCCAGCAGCCAGTCTCCCGGGACAGGGGTTTTATTGGACTATGGCTACACCTTC

v_call: TRBV5-5
j_call: TRBJ2-4
clone_size: many
d_call: .
cdr3_aa: CASSLREQGFKNIQYF
cdr3_nt: TGTGCCAGCAGCTTGCGGGAACAGGGTTTCAAAAACATTCAGTACTTC

v_call: TRBV28
j_call: TRBJ2-2
clone_size: many
d_call: .
cdr3_aa: CASINPGTTNTGELFF
cdr3_nt: TGTGCCAGCATCAATCCGGGGACAACAAACACCGGGGAGCTGTTTTTT

v_call: TRBV19
j_call: TRBJ1-5
clone_size: many
d_call: .
cdr3_aa: CASNHRQNPNQPQHF
cdr3_nt: TGTGCTAGTAATCACAGGCAAAATCCCAATCAGCCCCAGCATTTT

v_call: TRBV9
j_call: TRBJ2-5
clone_size: many
d_call: TRBD2
cdr3_aa: CASSVGGGTSVVEETQYF
cdr3_nt: TGTGCCAGCAGCGTCGGTGGGGGGACTAGCGTCGTGGAAGAGACCCAGTACTTC

v_call: TRBV7-2
j_call: TRBJ2-4
clone_size: many
d_call: TRBD2
cdr3_aa: CASSATSGIQLAKNIQYF
cdr3_nt: TGTGCCAGCAGCGCAACTAGCGGGATCCAACTAGCCAAAAACATTCAGTACTTC

v_call: TRBV28
j_call: TRBJ2-2
clone_size: many
d_call: TRBD1
cdr3_aa: CASDRGSGELFF
cdr3_nt: TGTGCCAGCGACAGGGGGTCCGGGGAGCTGTTTTTT

v_call: TRBV5-6
j_call: TRBJ1-2
clone_size: many
d_call: .
cdr3_aa: CASSWDGSRGYTF
cdr3_nt: TGTGCCAGCAGCTGGGACGGCAGTAGGGGCTACACCTTC

v_call: TRBV11-2
j_call: TRBJ2-2
clone_size: .
d_call: TRBD2
cdr3_aa: CASSWFFLAGAGVGELFF
cdr3_nt: TGTGCCAGCAGCTGGTTTTTCCTAGCGGGAGCCGGGGTCGGGGAGCTGTTTTTT

v_call: TRBV20-1
j_call: TRBJ2-7
clone_size: many
d_call: TRBD1
cdr3_aa: CSARETGTGYYEQYF
cdr3_nt: TGCAGTGCTAGAGAGACCGGGACAGGGTACTACGAGCAGTACTTC

v_call: TRBV14
j_call: TRBJ2-7
clone_size: many
d_call: TRBD1
cdr3_aa: CASSQDRTGGSYF
cdr3_nt: TGTGCCAGCAGCCAAGATAGGACAGGGGGCAGTTACTTC

v_call: TRBV5-1
j_call: TRBJ2-5
clone_size: many
d_call: TRBD2
cdr3_aa: CASSFGASGNQETQYF
cdr3_nt: TGCGCCAGCAGCTTCGGCGCTAGCGGGAACCAAGAGACCCAGTACTTC

v_call: TRBV4-1
j_call: TRBJ2-7
clone_size: many
d_call: .
cdr3_aa: CASSQVGRANEQYF
cdr3_nt: TGCGCCAGCAGCCAAGTAGGACGGGCCAACGAGCAGTACTTC

v_call: TRBV29-1
j_call: TRBJ2-7
clone_size: many
d_call: .
cdr3_aa: CSAGGGPYEQYF
cdr3_nt: TGCAGCGCTGGAGGGGGACCCTACGAGCAGTACTTC

v_call: TRBV11-2
j_call: TRBJ1-2
clone_size: .
d_call: TRBD1
cdr3_aa: CASSPIGQGNYGYTF
cdr3_nt: TGTGCCAGCAGCCCCATCGGACAGGGGAACTATGGCTACACCTTC

v_call: TRBV6-2/TRBV6-3
j_call: TRBJ1-5
clone_size: many
d_call: .
cdr3_aa: CASSYSKNMRQGAQPQHF
cdr3_nt: TGTGCCAGCAGTTACTCGAAAAATATGAGGCAGGGAGCTCAGCCCCAGCATTTT

v_call: TRBV19
j_call: TRBJ2-5
clone_size: .
d_call: .
cdr3_aa: CASSITRDQETQYF
cdr3_nt: TGTGCCAGTAGTATAACCCGGGACCAAGAGACCCAGTACTTC

v_call: TRBV6-2/TRBV6-3
j_call: TRBJ1-2
clone_size: .
d_call: .
cdr3_aa: CASSGPHGYTF
cdr3_nt: TGTGCCAGCAGCGGTCCACATGGCTACACCTTC